What follows are 30 T cell receptor beta chains derived from one specimen sequenced in a study of T cells in localized non-small cell lung cancer. Assay used: immunoSEQ multiplex PCR; TCRdb lists only in-frame clones, some missing. The profile covers under 3,500 clones, with roughly a fifth appearing a single time and more than 15% taken by the ten largest. Material: lung tumor tissue, obtained before any cancer treatment. Receptors originate from a woman between 40 and 69 years old with stage I lung adenocarcinoma.

The gene calls are TRBV11-3 and TRBJ2-2; 9 nucleotides line up with TRBD2. CDR1 and CDR2 from the germline V gene are SGHNT and YENEEA. Unmatched junction bases numbered 7, after V lost 5 bases and J lost 6 bases. This CDR3 comprises 15 residues. The CDR3 nucleotides are TGTGCCAGCAGCGCGGGAGGGAATAGGGCCGGGGAGCTGTTTTTT. Its protein product is CASSAGGNRAGELFF.

The V call is TRBV9, the J call TRBJ1-1, with 9 positions matching TRBD1. This CDR3 has 14 amino acids. Trimming cost V 6 bases and J 1 base; bases outside gene matches: 4. CDR1 SGDLS and CDR2 YYNGEE come from the germline V gene. CDR3 protein: CASNQDRGNTEAFF. In nucleotides, the CDR3 is TGTGCCAGCAATCAGGACAGGGGGAACACTGAAGCTTTCTTT.

J is TRBJ2-1 and V is TRBV12-5, with TRBD2 matching over 9 bases. CDR3 size: 15 residues. With V trimmed by 5 bases and J by 5 bases, 7 bases remained unmatched. Germline values: CDR1 LGHNT, CDR2 FRNRAP. The CDR3 loop reads CASGPPGTSNNEQFF. The DNA for the CDR3 is TGTGCTAGTGGTCCCCCCGGGACTAGCAACAATGAGCAGTTCTTC.

In its sample, this clone was seen a few times. The genes are TRBV7-5 and TRBJ1-3. TRBV7-5 is noted as a pseudogene. The CDR3 has 16 amino acids. The DNA for the CDR3 is TGTGCCAGCAGCCAGGGAGGGATTGGTTCTGGAAACACCATATATTTT. Protein: CASSQGGIGSGNTIYF.

The genes are TRBV7-6 and TRBJ1-3; D is ambiguous. The CDR3 is 14 residues long. The germline V gene encodes CDR1 SGHVS and CDR2 FNYEAQ. V was clipped by 1 base and J by 4 bases, with 8 bases between them. This chain's CDR3 is CASSLVGGGNTIYF. DNA of the CDR3: TGTGCCAGCAGCTTAGTAGGAGGGGGAAACACCATATATTTT.

The chain combines TRBV19 with TRBJ1-2, with TRBD1 matching 9 bases. J was trimmed by 2 bases and V by 7 bases; bases with no gene match: 5. CDR3 size: 14 residues. Germline V gives CDR1 LNHDA, CDR2 SQIVND (reference sequence). CDR3 DNA sequence: TGTGCCAGTAATTCCGGGACAGGGAACTATGGCTACACCTTC. It translates to CASNSGTGNYGYTF.

This clone was counted between two and nine times. The V call is TRBV6-8, the J call TRBJ2-7; 8 positions agree with TRBD2. V shed 2 bases, J shed 3 bases, and the junction held 0 bases outside the gene matches. Germline V gene data show CDR1 as MNHGY and CDR2 as SAAAGT. The CDR3 extends over 13 amino acids. CDR3 sequence: CASSYRGGYEQYF. In DNA form, the CDR3 reads TGTGCCAGCAGTTACCGGGGGGGCTACGAGCAGTACTTC.

The CDR3 sequence is CASSELDRAEAFF. The CDR3, as DNA: TGTGCCAGCAGTGAATTAGACAGAGCAGAAGCTTTCTTT. The rearrangement uses TRBV25-1 and TRBJ1-1; maybe TRBD1 (5 bases). Looked up from germline, CDR1 is MGHDK and CDR2 is SYGVNS. Trimming cost V 1 base and J 8 bases, with 11 bases left between them. The CDR3 length is 13 residues.

The chain employs TRBV6-8 and TRBJ1-1; unclear D gene. This CDR3 spans 14 amino acids. V lost 7 bases and J lost 3, with 15 bases in between. The germline V gene has CDR1 MNHGY and CDR2 SAAAGT. In DNA form, the CDR3 reads TGTGCCAGCATTCCCGCCCGAATCGACACTGAAGCTTTCTTT. It is translated as CASIPARIDTEAFF.

This clone came up a few times. This chain joins TRBV11-3 and TRBJ2-1, with 7 bases identical to TRBD2. J was trimmed by 0 bases and V by 2 bases; bases with no gene match: 1. CDR1 and CDR2 (germline): SGHNT, YENEEA. The CDR3 is made up of 15 amino acids. CDR3 in DNA: TGTGCCAGCAGCTTATCGGGGGGCTCCTACAATGAGCAGTTCTTC. It specifies CASSLSGGSYNEQFF.

This clone was seen only a few times. V usage is TRBV19 and J usage is TRBJ1-1; the match to TRBD1 covers 7 bases. The CDR3 extends over 12 amino acids. V was clipped by 3 bases and J by 6 bases; unmatched bases: 1. Germline V gives CDR1 LNHDA, CDR2 SQIVND (reference sequence). The DNA of the CDR3 is TGTGCCAGTAGTATCGGACAGGCTGAAGCTTTCTTT. It codes for CASSIGQAEAFF.

The chain links TRBV18 to TRBJ2-3; TRBD1 matches at 8 bases. This CDR3 has 15 amino acids. The junction had 5 bases not matched to a gene; V was cut back by 3 bases and J by 3 bases. Germline V gene data show CDR1 as KGHSH and CDR2 as LQKENI. In DNA form, the CDR3 reads TGTGCCAGCTCACCGGGGGACAGGAGTACAGATACGCAGTATTTT. It codes for CASSPGDRSTDTQYF. The full variable domain, in which reference TRBV18 and TRBJ2-3 provide the parts outside the CDR3, is NAGVMQNPRHLVRRRGQEARLRCSPMKGHSHVYWYRQLPEEGLKFMVYLQKENIIDESGMPKERFSAEFPKEGPSILRIQQVVRGDSAAYFCASSPGDRSTDTQYFGPGTRLTVL.

The chain recombines TRBV15 with TRBJ1-1; tentatively, D is TRBD1 (6 bases). Germline assignment: CDR1 LNHNV and CDR2 YYDKDF (reference sequence). This CDR3 region has 16 residues. V lost 3 bases to trimming and J lost 2 bases, with 16 bases between them. CDR3 bases: TGTGCCACCAGCAGGATTCAGGGGCAGACAAACACTGAAGCTTTCTTT. It specifies CATSRIQGQTNTEAFF.

This clone is large within its sample. The V call is TRBV6-8, the J call TRBJ2-5, with a weak D call TRBD1 (6 bases). Trimming left V 6 bases short and J 0 bases short, with 17 bases between. Germline loops: CDR1 MNHGY, CDR2 SAAAGT. This CDR3 is built from 16 residues. DNA of the CDR3: TGTGCCAGCAGCTTGGGGGCAGGGGTGTACCAAGAGACCCAGTACTTC. Amino acid sequence: CASSLGAGVYQETQYF.

The gene calls are TRBV18 and TRBJ2-5; D gene uncertain. Germline-derived CDR1 and CDR2 are KGHSH and LQKENI. Trimming stripped 2 bases from V and 1 base from J, with 11 bases between. This CDR3 is built from 15 residues. The CDR3 DNA is TGTGCCAGCTCACCATCGGCCGCCAGCCAAGAGACCCAGTACTTC. It yields the protein CASSPSAASQETQYF.

In its sample, this clone was seen a few times. The chain couples TRBV6-8 to TRBJ2-5; 10 bases are a match to TRBD2. CDR1 and CDR2 (germline): MNHGY, SAAAGT. With 5 bases clipped from V and 5 bases from J, the junction kept 11 bases outside the gene matches. This CDR3 comprises 16 residues. The CDR3 reads CASSGQLAGLRETQYF. The CDR3 bases are TGTGCCAGCAGTGGTCAACTAGCGGGGTTGAGGGAGACCCAGTACTTC.

This clone was seen only a few times. The rearrangement links TRBV7-5 to TRBJ1-2; the table's D call TRBD1 went unverified against the DNA. TRBV7-5 is shown as a pseudogene. CDR3 length: 15 residues. As DNA, the CDR3 is TGTGCCAGCAGTCAGACAGGGGGCCTAGTCTATGGCTACACCTTC. Translation gives CASSQTGGLVYGYTF.

This clone was recorded a few times. The chain joins TRBV9 to TRBJ2-5, with TRBD1 matching over 8 bases. From germline, CDR1 is SGDLS and CDR2 YYNGEE. The CDR3 spans 16 residues. Unmatched junction bases numbered 5, after V lost 0 bases and J lost 1 base. The CDR3 spells CASSVGTGSVQETQYF. CDR3 nucleotide sequence: TGTGCCAGCAGCGTAGGGACAGGGTCAGTCCAAGAGACCCAGTACTTC.

V usage is TRBV7-4 and J usage is TRBJ2-7; 7 bases agree with TRBD1. V gave up 5 bases and J gave up 4 bases; unmatched junction bases: 14. Germline V lookup: CDR1 SGHVT, CDR2 SQSDAQ. The CDR3 contains 16 residues. The CDR3 DNA follows: TGTGCCAGCAGCCTTGACAGGGCCAAGGCCCCTTACGAGCAGTACTTC. Residues: CASSLDRAKAPYEQYF.

This clone has a handful of counts. V gene TRBV11-3 combines with J gene TRBJ2-2, with TRBD2 as a possible D gene (6 bases). Trimming took off 5 bases at V and 4 bases at J, with 14 bases between the two ends. The CDR3 is 15 residues long. CDR1 SGHNT and CDR2 YENEEA come from the germline V gene. The CDR3 DNA reads as TGTGCCAGCAGCGCCCCCGGGACTCCCACCGGGGAGCTGTTTTTT. Encoded protein: CASSAPGTPTGELFF.

The CDR3 DNA follows: TGTGCCAGTAATCGCGAGAGACTCTCCGCAACTAATGAAAAACTGTTTTTT. Protein sequence: CASNRERLSATNEKLFF. The chain combines TRBV19 with TRBJ1-4; D unresolved. The CDR3 is 17 residues long. Trimming removed 7 bases from V and 0 bases from J, with 18 bases in between. Per the germline V gene, CDR1 is LNHDA and CDR2 is SQIVND (reference sequence).

The gene calls are TRBV19 and TRBJ1-1; tentative D call: TRBD1 (6 bases). Germline CDR1 is LNHDA and CDR2 is SQIVND (reference sequence). This CDR3 has 16 amino acids. Trimming took off 3 bases at V and 3 bases at J, with 17 bases between the two ends. The CDR3 DNA reads TGTGCCAGTAGTATTTTTAACCGGCAGGGGCACACTGAAGCTTTCTTT. Amino acid sequence: CASSIFNRQGHTEAFF.

This chain links TRBV30 with TRBJ2-5, with D perhaps TRBD1 (6 bases). Germline V lookup: CDR1 GTSNPN, CDR2 SVGIG (reference sequence). This CDR3 comprises 16 residues. V lost 1 base to trimming and J lost 7 bases, with 22 bases between them. The CDR3 region has the DNA TGTGCCTGGAGTGGCGCAGGGGAATTTTTGGTTGGGACCCAGTACTTC. This encodes CAWSGAGEFLVGTQYF.

By share, this clone counts as medium-sized. The chain uses TRBV23-1 and TRBJ1-2; D is ambiguous. TRBV23-1 is labeled an ORF, and its function is uncertain. V was cut by 6 bases and J by 5 bases, with 13 bases left in between. This CDR3 is built from 13 residues. The CDR3 DNA sequence: TGCGCCAGCAGCACAAGGAGGGAGTATGGCTACACCTTC. This translates into CASSTRREYGYTF.

The sample holds a few counts of this clone. The rearrangement uses TRBV11-3 and TRBJ1-1; 10 nucleotides match TRBD1. Germline values: CDR1 SGHNT, CDR2 YENEEA. The J segment lost 4 bases and the V segment lost 5 bases, leaving 4 bases of the junction unmatched. CDR3 length: 14 residues. CDR3 sequence reads: CASSLRTGGTEAFF. In DNA form, the CDR3 reads TGTGCCAGCAGCCTCCGGACAGGGGGCACTGAAGCTTTCTTT.

The chain links TRBV18 to TRBJ1-1; perhaps TRBD1 as D (6 bases). Germline CDR1 is KGHSH and CDR2 is LQKENI. Trimming took off 5 bases at V and 3 bases at J, with 13 bases between the two ends. The CDR3 totals 14 residues. DNA for the CDR3: TGTGCCAGCTCAGCCAGACAGGATTACACTGAAGCTTTCTTT. This translates into CASSARQDYTEAFF.

V is TRBV6-8 and J is TRBJ2-7; 9 nucleotides match TRBD1. Losses at the gene ends were 5 bases for V and 8 bases for J; bases not matched to a gene: 4. CDR3 size: 12 residues. Germline CDR1 MNHGY, CDR2 SAAAGT. The CDR3 loop reads CASSPNRGQQYF. The CDR3 DNA reads as TGTGCCAGCAGTCCTAACAGGGGGCAGCAGTACTTC.

This clone turned up a few times. The chain uses TRBV25-1 and TRBJ1-1; D possibly corresponds to TRBD1 (5 bases). Trimming shortened V by 4 bases and J by 5 bases, and 14 bases separated the two germline ends. CDR3 size: 14 residues. Germline-derived CDR1 and CDR2 are MGHDK and SYGVNS. The CDR3 DNA sequence: TGTGCCAGCAGTGGCAACGGGGGAAGGACTGAAGCTTTCTTT. Protein: CASSGNGGRTEAFF.

The genes are TRBV11-3 and TRBJ2-7; TRBD1 aligns across 12 bases. The germline V gene encodes CDR1 SGHNT and CDR2 YENEEA. This CDR3 spans 14 amino acids. The trim removed 5 bases at V and 4 bases at J, leaving 3 bases unmatched. CDR3: CASSPGQGAYEQYF. In nucleotides, the CDR3 is TGTGCCAGCAGCCCGGGACAGGGGGCTTACGAGCAGTACTTC.

This clone was counted a few times. At one boundary the junction diverges from the germline segment, which might be a read error. The chain combines TRBV11-3 with TRBJ1-6, with 9 bases identical to TRBD1. The CDR3 has 15 residues. Germline V gives CDR1 SGHNT, CDR2 YENEEA. DNA of the CDR3: TGTGCCAGCAGCCCAGGGACAGGGTATATTTCACCCCTCCACTTT. Amino acid sequence: CASSPGTGYISPLHF.